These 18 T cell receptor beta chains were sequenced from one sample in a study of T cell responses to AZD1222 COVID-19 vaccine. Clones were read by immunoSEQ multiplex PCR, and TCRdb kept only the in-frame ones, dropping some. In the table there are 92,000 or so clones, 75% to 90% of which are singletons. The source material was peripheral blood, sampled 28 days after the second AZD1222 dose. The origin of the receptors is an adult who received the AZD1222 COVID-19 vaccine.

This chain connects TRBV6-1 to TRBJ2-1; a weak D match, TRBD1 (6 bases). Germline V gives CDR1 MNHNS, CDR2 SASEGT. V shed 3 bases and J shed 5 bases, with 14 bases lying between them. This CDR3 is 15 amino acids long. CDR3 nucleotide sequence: TGTGCCAGCAGTGAGGGGACACAGCACAACAATGAGCAGTTCTTC. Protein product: CASSEGTQHNNEQFF.

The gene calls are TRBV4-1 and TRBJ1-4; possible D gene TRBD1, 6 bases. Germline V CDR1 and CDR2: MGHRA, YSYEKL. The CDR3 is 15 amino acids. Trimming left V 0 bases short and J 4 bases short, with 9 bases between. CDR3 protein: CASSQDGTSNEKLFF. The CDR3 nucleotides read TGCGCCAGCAGCCAAGATGGGACAAGTAATGAAAAACTGTTTTTT.

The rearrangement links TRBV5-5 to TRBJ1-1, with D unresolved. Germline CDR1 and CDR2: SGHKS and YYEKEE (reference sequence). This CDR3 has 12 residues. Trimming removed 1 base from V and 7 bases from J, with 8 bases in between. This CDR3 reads CASSLRELEAFF. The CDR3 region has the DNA TGTGCCAGCAGCTTGCGGGAGCTTGAAGCTTTCTTT. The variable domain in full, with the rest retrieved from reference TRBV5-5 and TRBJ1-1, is DAGVTQSPTHLIKTRGQQVTLRCSPISGHKSVSWYQQVLGQGPQFIFQYYEKEERGRGNFPDRFSARQFPNYSSELNVNALLLGDSALYLCASSLRELEAFFGQGTRLTVV.

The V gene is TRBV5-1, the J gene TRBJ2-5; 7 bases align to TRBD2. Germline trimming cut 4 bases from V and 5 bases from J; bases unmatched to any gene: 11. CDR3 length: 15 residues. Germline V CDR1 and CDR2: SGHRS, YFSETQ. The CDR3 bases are TGCGCCAGCAGCCCCGGGACCAACGGGGGGGAGACCCAGTACTTC. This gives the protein CASSPGTNGGETQYF.

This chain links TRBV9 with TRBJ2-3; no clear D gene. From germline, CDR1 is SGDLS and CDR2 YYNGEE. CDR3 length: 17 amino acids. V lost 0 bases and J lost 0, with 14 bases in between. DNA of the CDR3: TGTGCCAGCAGCGTAGTAGTATCGGGCACTAGCACAGATACGCAGTATTTT. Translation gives CASSVVVSGTSTDTQYF.

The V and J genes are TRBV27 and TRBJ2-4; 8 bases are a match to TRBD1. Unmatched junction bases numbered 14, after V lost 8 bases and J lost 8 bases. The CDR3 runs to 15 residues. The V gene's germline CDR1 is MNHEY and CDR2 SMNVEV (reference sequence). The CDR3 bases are TGTGCCAGCTCTCGAAAGGGGCAGGGGGCGTACATTCAGTACTTC. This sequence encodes CASSRKGQGAYIQYF.

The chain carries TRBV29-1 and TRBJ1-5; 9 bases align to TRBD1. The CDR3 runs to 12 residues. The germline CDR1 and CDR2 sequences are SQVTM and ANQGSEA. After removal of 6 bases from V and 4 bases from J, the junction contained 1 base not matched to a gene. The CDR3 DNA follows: TGCAGCGTCGGGACAGGGAATCAGCCCCAGCATTTT. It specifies CSVGTGNQPQHF.

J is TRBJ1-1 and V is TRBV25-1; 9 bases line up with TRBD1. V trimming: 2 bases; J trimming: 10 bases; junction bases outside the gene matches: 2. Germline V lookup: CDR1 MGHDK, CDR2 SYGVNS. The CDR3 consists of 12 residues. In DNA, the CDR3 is TGTGCCAGCAGTGAAGGGACAGGGTCAGCTTTCTTT. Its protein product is CASSEGTGSAFF.

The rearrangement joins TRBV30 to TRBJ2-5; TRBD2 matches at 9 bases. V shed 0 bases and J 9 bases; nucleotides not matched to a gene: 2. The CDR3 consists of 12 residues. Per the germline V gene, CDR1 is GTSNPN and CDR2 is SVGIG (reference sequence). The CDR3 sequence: CAWSVGGGAQYF. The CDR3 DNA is TGTGCCTGGAGTGTTGGCGGGGGGGCCCAGTACTTC.

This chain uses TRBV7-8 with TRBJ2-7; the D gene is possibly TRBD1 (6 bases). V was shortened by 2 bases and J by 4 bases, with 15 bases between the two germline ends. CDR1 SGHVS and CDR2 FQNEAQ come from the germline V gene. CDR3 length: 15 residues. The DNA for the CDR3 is TGTGCCAGCAGCTTAAGGGCAGGGGTAAGGTACGAGCAGTACTTC. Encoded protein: CASSLRAGVRYEQYF.

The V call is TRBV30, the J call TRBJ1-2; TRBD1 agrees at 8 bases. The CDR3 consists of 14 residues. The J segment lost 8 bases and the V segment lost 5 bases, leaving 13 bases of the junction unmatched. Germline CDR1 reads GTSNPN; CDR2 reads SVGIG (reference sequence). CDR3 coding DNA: TGTGCCTGGGGACGAGCCGGCAGGGGGCAAGGCTACACCTTC. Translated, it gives CAWGRAGRGQGYTF.

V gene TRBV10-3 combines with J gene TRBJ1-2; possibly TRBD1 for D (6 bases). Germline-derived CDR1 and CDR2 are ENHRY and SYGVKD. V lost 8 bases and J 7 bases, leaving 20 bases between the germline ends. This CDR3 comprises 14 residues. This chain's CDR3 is CAIGVTGSRIGYTF. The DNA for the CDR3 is TGTGCCATCGGGGTTACAGGGAGCCGGATTGGCTACACCTTC.

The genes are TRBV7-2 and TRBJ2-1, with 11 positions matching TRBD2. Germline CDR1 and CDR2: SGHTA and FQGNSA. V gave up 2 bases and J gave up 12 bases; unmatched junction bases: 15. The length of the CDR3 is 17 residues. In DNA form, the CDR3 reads TGTGCCAGCAGCTTAAGTGCTAGCGGGGGGCCCGACGGCTCGCAGTTCTTC. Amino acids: CASSLSASGGPDGSQFF.

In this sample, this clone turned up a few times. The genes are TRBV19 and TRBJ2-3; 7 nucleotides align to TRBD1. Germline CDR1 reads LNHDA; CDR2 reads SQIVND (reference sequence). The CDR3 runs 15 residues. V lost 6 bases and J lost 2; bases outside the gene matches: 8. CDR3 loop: CASSLGTELTDTQYF. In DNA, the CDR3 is TGTGCCAGTAGCCTCGGGACAGAACTCACAGATACGCAGTATTTT. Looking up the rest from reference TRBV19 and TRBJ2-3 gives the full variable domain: DGGITQSPKYLFRKEGQNVTLSCEQNLNHDAMYWYRQDPGQGLRLIYYSQIVNDFQKGDIAEGYSVSREKKESFPLTVTSAQKNPTAFYLCASSLGTELTDTQYFGPGTRLTVL.

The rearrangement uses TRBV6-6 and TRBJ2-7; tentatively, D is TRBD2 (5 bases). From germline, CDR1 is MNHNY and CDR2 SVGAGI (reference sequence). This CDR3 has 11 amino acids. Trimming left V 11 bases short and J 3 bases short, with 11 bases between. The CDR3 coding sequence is TGTGCCTGCCGTCGGGACTACGAGCAGTACTTC. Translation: CACRRDYEQYF.

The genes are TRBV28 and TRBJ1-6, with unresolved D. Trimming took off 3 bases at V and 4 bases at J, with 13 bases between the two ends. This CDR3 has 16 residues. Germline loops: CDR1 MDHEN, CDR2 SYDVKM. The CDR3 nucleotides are TGTGCCAGCAGTTTTCCTCAGCTCTCGTATAATTCACCCCTCCACTTT. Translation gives CASSFPQLSYNSPLHF.

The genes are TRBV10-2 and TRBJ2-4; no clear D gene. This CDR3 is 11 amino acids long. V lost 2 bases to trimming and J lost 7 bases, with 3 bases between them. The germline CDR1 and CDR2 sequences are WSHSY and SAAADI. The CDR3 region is CASSEVNIQYF. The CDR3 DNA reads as TGCGCCAGCAGTGAGGTGAACATTCAGTACTTC.

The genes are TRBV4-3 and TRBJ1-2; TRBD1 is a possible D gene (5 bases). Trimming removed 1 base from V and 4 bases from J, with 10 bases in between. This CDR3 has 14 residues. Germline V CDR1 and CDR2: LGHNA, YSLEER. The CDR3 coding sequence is TGCGCCAGCAGCCAAGGTCGTGGGGGCTATGGCTACACCTTC. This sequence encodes CASSQGRGGYGYTF.